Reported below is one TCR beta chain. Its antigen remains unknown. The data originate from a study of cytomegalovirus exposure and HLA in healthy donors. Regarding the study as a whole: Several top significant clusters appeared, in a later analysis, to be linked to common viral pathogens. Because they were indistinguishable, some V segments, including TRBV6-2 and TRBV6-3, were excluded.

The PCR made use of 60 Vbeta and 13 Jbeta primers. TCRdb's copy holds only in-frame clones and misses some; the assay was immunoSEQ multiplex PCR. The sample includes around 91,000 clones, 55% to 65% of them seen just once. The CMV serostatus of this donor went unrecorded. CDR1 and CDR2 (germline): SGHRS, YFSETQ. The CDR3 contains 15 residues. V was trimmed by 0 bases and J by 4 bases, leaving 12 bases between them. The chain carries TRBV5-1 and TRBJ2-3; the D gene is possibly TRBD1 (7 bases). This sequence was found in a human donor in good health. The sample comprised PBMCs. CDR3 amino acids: CASSLGQGLADTQYF. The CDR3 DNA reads TGCGCCAGCAGCTTGGGACAGGGACTCGCAGATACGCAGTATTTT.